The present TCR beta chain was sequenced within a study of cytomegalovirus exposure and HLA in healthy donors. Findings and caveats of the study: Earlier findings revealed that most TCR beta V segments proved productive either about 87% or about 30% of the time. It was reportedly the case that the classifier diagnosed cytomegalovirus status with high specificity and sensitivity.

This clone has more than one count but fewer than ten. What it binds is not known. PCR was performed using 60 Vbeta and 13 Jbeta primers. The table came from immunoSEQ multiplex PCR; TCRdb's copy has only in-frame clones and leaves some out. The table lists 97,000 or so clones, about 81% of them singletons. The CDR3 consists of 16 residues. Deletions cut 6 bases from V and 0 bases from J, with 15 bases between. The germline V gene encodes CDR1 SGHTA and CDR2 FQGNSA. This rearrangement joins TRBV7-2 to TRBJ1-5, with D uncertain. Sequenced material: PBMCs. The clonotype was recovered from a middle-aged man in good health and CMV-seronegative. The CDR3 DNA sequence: TGTGCCAGCAGTTTTCTACCGAGGGTTAGCAATCAGCCCCAGCATTTT. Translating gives CASSFLPRVSNQPQHF.